This entry lists 28 T cell receptor beta chains sequenced from one sample in a study of shared clonotypes between healthy human individuals. The method was immunoSEQ multiplex PCR; TCRdb's version includes in-frame clones alone and lacks a portion of them. The table lists 2.3 million or so clones, more than 80% of them singletons. Sequenced: naive CD4+ T cells from PBMCs. Subset reported: CD45RA+ positively selected. The receptors shown here come from a man between 18 and 35 years old in good health. Some clones in this sample may be carry-over from other donors' samples.

Comment on this clone: Other nucleotide sequences in the sample specify the same CDR3. This rearrangement joins TRBV5-1 to TRBJ1-1; no clear D. Trimming removed 0 bases at V and 4 bases at J, with 10 bases between. Germline V gene lookup returns CDR1 SGHRS and CDR2 YFSETQ. This CDR3 is built from 14 residues. DNA for the CDR3: TGCGCCAGCAGCTTGGTTGCGGGATTCACTGAAGCTTTCTTT. Translation gives CASSLVAGFTEAFF.

This sequence joins TRBV11-2 and TRBJ2-2; perhaps TRBD2 as D (5 bases). The CDR3 is 16 amino acids. V was clipped by 4 bases and J by 1 base, with 13 bases between them. CDR1 and CDR2 (germline): SGHAT, FQNNGV. CDR3: CASSSTSGENTGELFF. For the CDR3, the DNA is TGTGCCAGCAGCTCCACTTCCGGGGAGAACACCGGGGAGCTGTTTTTT.

About this clone itself: The same CDR3 can be traced to other DNA sequences in this sample. The chain recombines TRBV7-3 with TRBJ1-1; maybe TRBD1 (5 bases). V lost 5 bases, J lost 5 bases, and 15 bases lay in between. Germline V lookup: CDR1 SGHTA, CDR2 FQGTGA. CDR3 length: 14 residues. The DNA for the CDR3 is TGTGCCAGCAGCCCTACTGGGGGGGATACTGAAGCTTTCTTT. Translating gives CASSPTGGDTEAFF.

The J gene is TRBJ1-5, the V gene TRBV20-1; D call uncertain. The CDR3 extends over 10 amino acids. V was pared by 7 bases and J by 8 bases, with 9 bases between. The germline CDR1 and CDR2 sequences are DFQATT and SNEGSKA (reference sequence). The CDR3 is CSVDGEPQHF. The CDR3 DNA reads TGCAGTGTCGACGGGGAGCCCCAGCATTTT.

About this clone itself: Relative to the germline gene, one junction end is altered; a read error may explain this. The chain employs TRBV4-1 and TRBJ2-1; D gene ambiguous. The CDR3 is 11 residues long. The germline V gene encodes CDR1 MGHRA and CDR2 YSYEKL. The CDR3 region is CASSQDRSLVF. CDR3 coding DNA: TGCGCCAGCAGCCAAGACCGTAGTCTGGTCTTC.

V gene TRBV5-1 combines with J gene TRBJ2-5, with D perhaps TRBD1 (5 bases). Germline V gene sequence: CDR1 SGHRS, CDR2 YFSETQ. The CDR3 sequence is 15 residues long. Trimming stripped 5 bases from V and 2 bases from J, with 16 bases between. The CDR3: CASSEYGHLQETQYF. Written as DNA, the CDR3 is TGCGCCAGCAGTGAGTATGGACACCTTCAAGAGACCCAGTACTTC. The variable domain in full, with the rest retrieved from reference TRBV5-1 and TRBJ2-5, is KAGVTQTPRYLIKTRGQQVTLSCSPISGHRSVSWYQQTPGQGLQFLFEYFSETQRNKGNFPGRFSGRQFSNSRSEMNVSTLELGDSALYLCASSEYGHLQETQYFGPGTRLLVL.

In this sample, this clone turned up once. This chain joins TRBV6-6 and TRBJ2-7; TRBD2 might be the D (6 bases). The CDR3 contains 13 residues. In germline, CDR1 is MNHNY, CDR2 SVGAGI (reference sequence). V lost 6 bases to trimming and J lost 3 bases, with 12 bases between them. CDR3 amino acids: CASSPRLGYEQYF. CDR3 bases: TGTGCCAGCAGCCCTCGACTAGGCTACGAGCAGTACTTC.

This chain uses TRBV6-5 with TRBJ1-1; D is uncertain. V lost 5 bases to trimming and J lost 4 bases, with 11 bases between them. Per germline, CDR1 MNHEY and CDR2 SVGAGI. The CDR3 has 13 residues. The CDR3 nucleotides read TGTGCCAGCAGTAATACCGTGGCCACTGAAGCTTTCTTT. Its translation: CASSNTVATEAFF.

Regarding this clone: The same CDR3 is also encoded by other DNA sequences in this sample. The V and J genes are TRBV19 and TRBJ2-1; maybe TRBD1 (5 bases). V was cut by 6 bases and J by 3 bases, with 9 bases left in between. There are 13 residues in the CDR3. Germline-derived CDR1 and CDR2 are LNHDA and SQIVND (reference sequence). CDR3 coding DNA: TGTGCCAGTAGCGCAGGGAACTACAATGAGCAGTTCTTC. As protein: CASSAGNYNEQFF.

The genes are TRBV7-9 and TRBJ2-3, with 9 bases fitting TRBD2. The J segment lost 4 bases and the V segment lost 4 bases, leaving 15 bases of the junction unmatched. This CDR3 has 18 residues. The V gene's germline CDR1 is SEHNR and CDR2 FQNEAQ (reference sequence). The DNA for the CDR3 is TGTGCCAGCAGCTCCTCCCTGGCGGGAGGGCCGAGGGCAGATACGCAGTATTTT. Amino acids: CASSSSLAGGPRADTQYF.

The V call is TRBV2, the J call TRBJ1-5; TRBD1 might be the D (6 bases). Germline CDR1 SNHLY, CDR2 FYNNEI. V was clipped by 5 bases and J by 4 bases, with 15 bases between them. The CDR3 sequence is 15 residues long. The CDR3 region is CASSSGVRTNQPQHF. The DNA of the CDR3 is TGTGCCAGCAGTTCAGGGGTAAGGACGAATCAGCCCCAGCATTTT.

The chain combines TRBV18 with TRBJ1-4; D not certain. The V end lost 4 bases, the J end lost 0 bases, and 6 bases lay between the germline ends. The CDR3 consists of 14 residues. Germline lookup yields CDR1 KGHSH and CDR2 LQKENI. Here the CDR3 reads CASSREPTNEKLFF. The CDR3 nucleotides are TGTGCCAGCTCACGGGAGCCAACTAATGAAAAACTGTTTTTT. The full variable domain, in which reference TRBV18 and TRBJ1-4 provide the parts outside the CDR3, is NAGVMQNPRHLVRRRGQEARLRCSPMKGHSHVYWYRQLPEEGLKFMVYLQKENIIDESGMPKERFSAEFPKEGPSILRIQQVVRGDSAAYFCASSREPTNEKLFFGSGTQLSVL.

This rearrangement joins TRBV30 to TRBJ1-1; unclear D gene. The V end was cut by 5 bases, the J end by 1 base, with 20 bases between. Germline V gene data show CDR1 as GTSNPN and CDR2 as SVGIG (reference sequence). The CDR3 spans 16 residues. CDR3 bases: TGTGCCTGGGCCCACCTTCGACTTCGGGCGAACACTGAAGCTTTCTTT. This gives the protein CAWAHLRLRANTEAFF.

The genes are TRBV10-3 and TRBJ2-7; 9 bases agree with TRBD1. In germline, CDR1 is ENHRY, CDR2 SYGVKD. Germline trimming cut 5 bases from V and 7 bases from J; bases unmatched to any gene: 3. CDR3 length equals 12 residues. The CDR3 here is CAISRTGEEQYF. The CDR3 bases are TGTGCCATCAGTAGGACAGGGGAGGAGCAGTACTTC.

The V and J genes are TRBV7-8 and TRBJ2-7; the D gene is possibly TRBD1 (5 bases). Trimming removed 1 base at V and 3 bases at J, with 16 bases between. There are 16 residues in the CDR3. From germline, CDR1 is SGHVS and CDR2 FQNEAQ. CDR3 sequence reads: CASSLVRGRNLYEQYF. CDR3 nucleotides: TGTGCCAGCAGCTTAGTTAGGGGCAGAAATCTCTACGAGCAGTACTTC.

The chain is built from TRBV6-6 and TRBJ2-7; 13 nucleotides agree with TRBD2. Germline CDR1 reads MNHNY; CDR2 reads SVGAGI (reference sequence). CDR3 length: 16 residues. V lost 6 bases and J lost 3; bases outside the gene matches: 8. In nucleotides, the CDR3 is TGTGCCAGCAGGCACCGACTAGCGGGAGGACGCTACGAGCAGTACTTC. Translated, it gives CASRHRLAGGRYEQYF.

The rearrangement uses TRBV7-9 and TRBJ1-1, with D possibly matching TRBD1 (6 bases). Germline CDR1 reads SEHNR; CDR2 reads FQNEAQ (reference sequence). V lost 1 base and J 11 bases, leaving 17 bases between the germline ends. This CDR3 is built from 14 residues. The CDR3 reads CASSLDRVGRSAFF. CDR3 DNA sequence: TGTGCCAGCAGCTTAGACAGGGTCGGTAGGTCGGCTTTCTTT.

The chain carries TRBV10-3 and TRBJ2-5, with unresolved D. Trimming cost V 2 bases and J 6 bases, with 19 bases left between them. Per germline, CDR1 ENHRY and CDR2 SYGVKD. CDR3 length: 16 residues. In DNA form, the CDR3 reads TGTGCCATCAGTGAGAGGTGGTCCGAGTCCTTGCAGACCCAGTACTTC. It yields the protein CAISERWSESLQTQYF.

The table lists this clone with a count of one. The chain combines TRBV5-4 with TRBJ2-7; 14 nucleotides match TRBD2. CDR1 SGHNT and CDR2 YYREEE come from the germline V gene (reference sequence). This CDR3 comprises 15 residues. V lost 4 bases and J lost 3; bases outside the gene matches: 3. CDR3 sequence reads: CASSTGLAGGYEQYF. The DNA of the CDR3 is TGTGCCAGCAGCACCGGACTAGCGGGAGGCTACGAGCAGTACTTC.

The chain joins TRBV19 to TRBJ1-1; D is possibly TRBD1 (5 bases). Trimming removed 8 bases from V and 0 bases from J, with 13 bases in between. Germline-derived CDR1 and CDR2 are LNHDA and SQIVND (reference sequence). The CDR3 consists of 14 residues. The CDR3 DNA reads as TGTGCCAGTCAGTGGACGGGGGTGAACACTGAAGCTTTCTTT. Translated, it gives CASQWTGVNTEAFF.

The CDR3 DNA reads as TGTGCCAGCAGCTATAGAGCGGGACTAGGTCATGAGCAGTTCTTC. This codes for CASSYRAGLGHEQFF. This chain uses TRBV7-3 with TRBJ2-1, with TRBD2 identical over 8 bases. V was clipped by 4 bases and J by 8 bases; unmatched bases: 10. In germline, CDR1 is SGHTA, CDR2 FQGTGA. This CDR3 contains 15 residues.

This chain uses TRBV18 with TRBJ2-4; TRBD2 agrees at 16 bases. The CDR3 consists of 20 residues. In germline, CDR1 is KGHSH, CDR2 LQKENI. Unmatched junction bases numbered 8, after V lost 2 bases and J lost 1 base. CDR3 region: CASSPAPGLAGGVAKNIQYF. The CDR3 DNA sequence: TGTGCCAGCTCACCAGCACCGGGACTAGCGGGAGGGGTGGCCAAAAACATTCAGTACTTC.

In the case of this clone: The sample contains more than one DNA sequence encoding this CDR3. The chain combines TRBV30 with TRBJ1-5; a weak D match, TRBD1 (6 bases). Germline V gene data show CDR1 as GTSNPN and CDR2 as SVGIG (reference sequence). V was cut by 2 bases and J by 6 bases, with 11 bases left in between. CDR3 length: 13 amino acids. This CDR3 is CAWSLQGVQPQHF. The CDR3 nucleotides are TGTGCCTGGAGTTTACAGGGAGTTCAGCCCCAGCATTTT. Drawing the rest from reference TRBV30 and TRBJ1-5, the complete variable domain is SQTIHQWPATLVQPVGSPLSLECTVEGTSNPNLYWYRQAAGRGLQLLFYSVGIGQISSEVPQNLSASRPQDRQFILSSKKLLLSDSGFYLCAWSLQGVQPQHFGDGTRLSIL.

The gene calls are TRBV10-3 and TRBJ1-1; D uncertain. The germline V and J ends were trimmed by 2 bases and 1 base, with 8 bases remaining between them. The CDR3 is 14 amino acids. From germline, CDR1 is ENHRY and CDR2 SYGVKD. CDR3 coding DNA: TGTGCCATCAGTGAGGTAGGAGCGAACACTGAAGCTTTCTTT. Translating gives CAISEVGANTEAFF.

V usage is TRBV30 and J usage is TRBJ1-1, with TRBD1 as a possible D gene (6 bases). With 0 bases removed from V and 4 bases from J, the gap between germline ends came to 15 bases. CDR3 size: 15 residues. Germline CDR1 GTSNPN, CDR2 SVGIG (reference sequence). The CDR3 is CAWSVVGARATEAFF. The CDR3 coding sequence is TGTGCCTGGAGTGTAGTGGGGGCCAGGGCCACTGAAGCTTTCTTT.

This sequence joins TRBV7-2 and TRBJ2-7; 7 nucleotides agree with TRBD1. There are 15 residues in the CDR3. With 5 bases clipped from V and 2 bases from J, the junction kept 9 bases outside the gene matches. The germline V gene encodes CDR1 SGHTA and CDR2 FQGNSA. The CDR3 DNA sequence: TGTGCCAGCAGCCCTGGACAGGTGCGTACCTACGAGCAGTACTTC. Amino acids: CASSPGQVRTYEQYF.

The chain couples TRBV10-3 to TRBJ1-1; D unclear. Trimming took off 8 bases at V and 5 bases at J, with 12 bases between the two ends. Germline V gives CDR1 ENHRY, CDR2 SYGVKD. There are 12 residues in the CDR3. The CDR3 spells CAIRRGGTEAFF. In DNA form, the CDR3 reads TGTGCCATCCGTCGGGGTGGAACTGAAGCTTTCTTT.

The V gene is TRBV10-3, the J gene TRBJ1-3; possibly TRBD1 for D (5 bases). V was clipped by 4 bases and J by 4 bases, with 11 bases between them. The CDR3 has 14 amino acids. Germline V gives CDR1 ENHRY, CDR2 SYGVKD. CDR3 region: CAISATGLGNTIYF. The CDR3 DNA follows: TGTGCCATCAGTGCTACAGGTTTGGGAAACACCATATATTTT.